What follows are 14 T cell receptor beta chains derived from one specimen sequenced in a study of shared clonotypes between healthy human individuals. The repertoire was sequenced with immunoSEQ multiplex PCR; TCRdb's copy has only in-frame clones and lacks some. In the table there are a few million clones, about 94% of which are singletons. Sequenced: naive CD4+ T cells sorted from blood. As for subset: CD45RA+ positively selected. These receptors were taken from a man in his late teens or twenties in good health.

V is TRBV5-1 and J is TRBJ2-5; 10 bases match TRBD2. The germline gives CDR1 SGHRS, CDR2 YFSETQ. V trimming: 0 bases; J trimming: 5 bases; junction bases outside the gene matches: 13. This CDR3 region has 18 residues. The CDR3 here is CASSLAGTSGALAETQYF. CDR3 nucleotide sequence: TGCGCCAGCAGCTTGGCAGGCACTAGCGGGGCCTTGGCTGAGACCCAGTACTTC.

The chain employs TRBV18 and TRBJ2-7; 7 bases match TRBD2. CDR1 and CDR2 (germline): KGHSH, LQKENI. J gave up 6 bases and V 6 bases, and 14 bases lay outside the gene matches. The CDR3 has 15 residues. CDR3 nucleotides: TGTGCCAGCTCGGGCGGACTAGTCGTCCCTCTCGAGCAGTACTTC. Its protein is CASSGGLVVPLEQYF.

The CDR3 DNA reads TGTGCCAGCGGTGGATCAGGGGGAGGTAAACGCGCTGAAGCTTTCTTT. Amino acid sequence: CASGGSGGGKRAEAFF. The J gene is TRBJ1-1, the V gene TRBV28; 7 bases align to TRBD1. The J segment lost 6 bases and the V segment lost 8 bases, leaving 18 bases of the junction unmatched. The CDR3 is 16 amino acids. Germline CDR1 reads MDHEN; CDR2 reads SYDVKM.

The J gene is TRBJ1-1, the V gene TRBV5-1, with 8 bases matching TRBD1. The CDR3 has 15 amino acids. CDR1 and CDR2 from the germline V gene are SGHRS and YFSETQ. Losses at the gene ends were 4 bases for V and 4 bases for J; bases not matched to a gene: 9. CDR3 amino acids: CASSVGTGGSTEAFF. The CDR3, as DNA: TGCGCCAGCAGCGTTGGGACAGGAGGGAGCACTGAAGCTTTCTTT.

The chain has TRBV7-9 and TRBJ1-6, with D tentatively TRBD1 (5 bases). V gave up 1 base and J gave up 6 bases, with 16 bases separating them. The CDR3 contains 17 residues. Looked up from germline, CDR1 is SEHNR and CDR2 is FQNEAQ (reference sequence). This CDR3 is CASSLGDGLPVNSPLHF. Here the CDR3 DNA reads TGTGCCAGCAGCTTAGGGGACGGCCTTCCTGTTAATTCACCCCTCCACTTT.

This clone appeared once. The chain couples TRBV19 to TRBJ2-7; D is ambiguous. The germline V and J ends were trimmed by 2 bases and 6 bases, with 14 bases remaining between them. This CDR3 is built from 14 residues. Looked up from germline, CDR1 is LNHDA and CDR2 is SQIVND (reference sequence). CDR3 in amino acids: CASSILGINSEQYF. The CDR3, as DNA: TGTGCCAGTAGTATACTTGGGATTAATTCCGAGCAGTACTTC.

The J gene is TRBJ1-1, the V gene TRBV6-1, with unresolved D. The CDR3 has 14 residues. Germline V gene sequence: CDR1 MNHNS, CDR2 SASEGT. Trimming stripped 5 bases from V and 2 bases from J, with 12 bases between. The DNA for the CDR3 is TGTGCCAGCAGTCCACAGATAGTTAACACTGAAGCTTTCTTT. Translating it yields CASSPQIVNTEAFF.

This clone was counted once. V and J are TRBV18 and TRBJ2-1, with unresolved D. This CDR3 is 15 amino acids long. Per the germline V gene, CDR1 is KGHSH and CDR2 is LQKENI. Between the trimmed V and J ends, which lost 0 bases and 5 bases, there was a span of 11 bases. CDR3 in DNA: TGTGCCAGCTCACCACCTACGGCAGGCCACAATGAGCAGTTCTTC. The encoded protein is CASSPPTAGHNEQFF.

The DNA for the CDR3 is TGTGCCAGCTCAGGTGGAAGCGCGCTCCAAGAGACCCAGTACTTC. Translating it yields CASSGGSALQETQYF. V usage is TRBV19 and J usage is TRBJ2-5; no clear D. V lost 9 bases and J lost 1, with 18 bases in between. Germline assignment: CDR1 LNHDA and CDR2 SQIVND (reference sequence). This CDR3 contains 15 residues.

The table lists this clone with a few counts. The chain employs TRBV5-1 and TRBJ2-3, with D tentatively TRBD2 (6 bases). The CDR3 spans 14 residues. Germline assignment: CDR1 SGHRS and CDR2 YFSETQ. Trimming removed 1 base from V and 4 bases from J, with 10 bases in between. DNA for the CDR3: TGCGCCAGCAGCTTGTGGGGGGAATCAGATACGCAGTATTTT. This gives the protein CASSLWGESDTQYF.

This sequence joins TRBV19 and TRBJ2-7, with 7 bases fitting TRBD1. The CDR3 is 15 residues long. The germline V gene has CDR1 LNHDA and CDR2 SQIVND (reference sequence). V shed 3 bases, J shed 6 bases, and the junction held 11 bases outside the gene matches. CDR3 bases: TGTGCCAGTAGTATTATCCCGACAGGGAAACGCGAGCAGTACTTC. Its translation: CASSIIPTGKREQYF. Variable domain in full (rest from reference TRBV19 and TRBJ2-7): DGGITQSPKYLFRKEGQNVTLSCEQNLNHDAMYWYRQDPGQGLRLIYYSQIVNDFQKGDIAEGYSVSREKKESFPLTVTSAQKNPTAFYLCASSIIPTGKREQYFGPGTRLTVT.

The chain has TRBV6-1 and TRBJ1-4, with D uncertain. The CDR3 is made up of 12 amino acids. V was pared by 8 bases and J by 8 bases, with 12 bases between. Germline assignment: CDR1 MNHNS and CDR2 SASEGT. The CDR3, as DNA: TGTGCCAGCCAAGGACGGAAGGAAAAACTGTTTTTT. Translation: CASQGRKEKLFF.

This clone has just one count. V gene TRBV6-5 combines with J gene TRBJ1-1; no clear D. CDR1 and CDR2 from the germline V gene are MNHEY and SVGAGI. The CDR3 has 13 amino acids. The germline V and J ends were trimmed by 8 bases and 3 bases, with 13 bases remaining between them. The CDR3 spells CASRVHVDTEAFF. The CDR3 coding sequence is TGTGCCAGCCGAGTCCATGTGGACACTGAAGCTTTCTTT.

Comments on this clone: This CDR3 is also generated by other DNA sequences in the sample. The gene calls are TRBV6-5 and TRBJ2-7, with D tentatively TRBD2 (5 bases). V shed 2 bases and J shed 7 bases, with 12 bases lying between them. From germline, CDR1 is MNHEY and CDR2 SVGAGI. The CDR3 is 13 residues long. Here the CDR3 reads CASSYGSGYEQYF. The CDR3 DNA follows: TGTGCCAGCAGTTACGGTTCGGGGTATGAGCAGTACTTC.